A selection of T cell receptor beta chains follows, all from one sample in a study of Ad26.COV2.S vaccination and SARS-CoV-2 variants. Only in-frame clones appear in the TCRdb table, and some are missing; sequencing was by immunoSEQ multiplex PCR. The profile shows almost 400,000 clones, approximately 89% of them singletons. The sample here was peripheral blood, taken in a trial of Ad26.COV2.S vaccine versus placebo. These TCRs come from a person aged 18-60 years who received the Ad26.COV2.S COVID-19 vaccine or a placebo. Both conserved end residues are part of each CDR3. A D gene is named only where the DNA matches it firmly. The size of a clone is reported for some rows only, either as once, few or many, or as a class for expanded clones.

cdr3_aa cdr3_nt j_call d_call v_call clone_size
CASSDPGPGEAFF TGTGCCAGCAGTGACCCGGGACCGGGTGAAGCTTTCTTT TRBJ1-1 - TRBV6-2/TRBV6-3 -
CASSQDDGLQPQHF TGCGCCAGCAGCCAAGATGATGGCCTTCAGCCCCAGCATTTT TRBJ1-5 - TRBV4-1 few
CASSQEQGGYGYTF TGCGCCAGCAGCCAAGAACAGGGAGGCTATGGCTACACCTTC TRBJ1-2 - TRBV4-3 -
CASTPTGTHGKLFF TGTGCCAGCACCCCAACCGGGACCCATGGAAAACTGTTTTTT TRBJ1-4 - TRBV6-2/TRBV6-3 -
CASSLYEGFSHSPLHF TGTGCCAGCAGTTTATATGAGGGGTTTTCACATTCACCCCTCCACTTT TRBJ1-6 - TRBV28 -
CAAGWGNEQFF TGTGCAGCGGGCTGGGGGAATGAGCAGTTCTTC TRBJ2-1 - TRBV27 once
CASKREAGTDTQYF TGTGCCAGCAAGCGGGAGGCGGGCACAGATACGCAGTATTTT TRBJ2-3 TRBD2 TRBV6-5 few
CASSMAPVNNEQFF TGTGCCAGCAGCATGGCGCCAGTAAACAATGAGCAGTTCTTC TRBJ2-1 - TRBV5-4 once
CASSQMVSNTEAFF TGTGCCAGCAGCCAGATGGTTTCAAACACTGAAGCTTTCTTT TRBJ1-1 - TRBV7-9 -
CASSFDSRTDTQYF TGTGCCAGCAGCTTCGACTCGCGCACAGATACGCAGTATTTT TRBJ2-3 - TRBV7-8 -
CASSQAGGSRTGELFF TGCGCCAGCAGCCAAGCGGGCGGGAGTAGAACCGGGGAGCTGTTTTTT TRBJ2-2 TRBD2 TRBV4-1 -
CASRGLAGGQNTGELFF TGTGCCAGTAGGGGACTAGCGGGAGGGCAAAACACCGGGGAGCTGTTTTTT TRBJ2-2 TRBD2 TRBV19 -
CASSLYRGPTEAFF TGTGCCAGCAGCCTGTACAGGGGCCCCACTGAAGCTTTCTTT TRBJ1-1 TRBD1 TRBV14 -
CASRQGAKGNTIYF TGTGCCAGTAGACAGGGGGCGAAAGGAAACACCATATATTTT TRBJ1-3 TRBD1 TRBV19 -
CASSYSNGQGYEQYF TGTGCCAGCAGTTACTCGAATGGACAGGGCTACGAGCAGTACTTC TRBJ2-7 TRBD1 TRBV6-5 -
CASSSPRGASTEAFF TGTGCCAGCAGCTCCCCCAGAGGGGCCAGCACTGAAGCTTTCTTT TRBJ1-1 - TRBV11-3 -
CASANYRGEVQYF TGTGCCAGCGCCAACTACAGGGGGGAAGTGCAGTACTTC TRBJ2-7 TRBD1 TRBV6-5 -
CASSSSSGRLNEQFF TGTGCCAGTAGTAGCTCTAGCGGGAGGCTCAATGAGCAGTTCTTC TRBJ2-1 TRBD2 TRBV19 -
CASSSPTGQGDSPLHF TGTGCCAGTAGTTCACCCACCGGACAGGGTGATTCACCCCTCCACTTT TRBJ1-6 TRBD1 TRBV19 -
CASSFLRTGGNQPQHF TGTGCCAGCAGTTTTCTTAGGACAGGGGGCAATCAGCCCCAGCATTTT TRBJ1-5 TRBD1 TRBV28 -
CASSYSRRGLRETQYF TGTGCCAGCAGTTACTCCCGCAGGGGGCTACGGGAGACCCAGTACTTC TRBJ2-5 TRBD1 TRBV6-5 -
CASTYLGTENQPQHF TGTGCCAGCACCTACTTAGGGACAGAGAATCAGCCCCAGCATTTT TRBJ1-5 TRBD1 TRBV28 -
CASSDSPTTNTEAFF TGTGCCAGCAGTGACTCGCCCACGACGAACACTGAAGCTTTCTTT TRBJ1-1 - TRBV6-4 -
CASSALAGEFF TGTGCCAGCAGTGCACTAGCGGGAGAGTTCTTC TRBJ2-1 TRBD2 TRBV2 -
CASRGLAGLQETQYF TGTGCCAGCAGGGGACTAGCGGGACTTCAAGAGACCCAGTACTTC TRBJ2-5 TRBD2 TRBV28 -
CASSLSGVLAGAYNEQFF TGTGCCAGCAGTTTATCTGGGGTGCTAGCGGGAGCCTACAATGAGCAGTTCTTC TRBJ2-1 TRBD2 TRBV27 -
CASSLEGQGTADTQYF TGTGCCAGCAGCTTAGAAGGGCAGGGGACGGCAGATACGCAGTATTTT TRBJ2-3 - TRBV7-6 -
CSAWEDTQYF TGCAGTGCCTGGGAAGATACGCAGTATTTT TRBJ2-3 - TRBV20-1 -
CASSLVPTGLINEQFF TGCGCCAGCAGCTTGGTCCCGACAGGGCTGATCAATGAGCAGTTCTTC TRBJ2-1 TRBD1 TRBV5-1 once
CASSQGQMNYGYTF TGCGCCAGCAGCCAGGGCCAGATGAACTATGGCTACACCTTC TRBJ1-2 - TRBV4-1 -
CASSSRQGGGYEQYF TGTGCCAGCAGCTCAAGACAGGGCGGGGGTTACGAGCAGTACTTC TRBJ2-7 - TRBV7-2 -
CASSLSSQAQTRNTEAFF TGCGCCAGCAGCCTATCGAGTCAGGCCCAAACGAGGAACACTGAAGCTTTCTTT TRBJ1-1 - TRBV5-1 once
CASSSQLAGLSEQYF TGTGCCAGCAGCTCCCAGCTAGCGGGATTGTCCGAGCAGTACTTC TRBJ2-7 TRBD2 TRBV11-2 -
CASSYMTGTSFNEQFF TGTGCCAGCAGTTACATGACCGGGACTAGCTTTAATGAGCAGTTCTTC TRBJ2-1 TRBD2 TRBV6-2/TRBV6-3 few
CATSGRGGDTEAFF TGTGCCACTTCCGGCCGGGGGGGGGACACTGAAGCTTTCTTT TRBJ1-1 - TRBV27 -
CASSQEASGNYGYTF TGTGCCAGCAGCCAAGAGGCGTCGGGAAACTATGGCTACACCTTC TRBJ1-2 - TRBV3-1/TRBV3-2 -
CASSRPSGRGPSYYEQYF TGTGCCAGCAGCCGGCCAAGCGGGAGGGGTCCCAGTTATTACGAGCAGTACTTC TRBJ2-7 TRBD2 TRBV7-9 -
CASSEPRTRLGTGELFF TGCGCCAGCAGTGAGCCTAGGACTAGGCTGGGCACCGGGGAGCTGTTTTTT TRBJ2-2 TRBD2 TRBV10-2 -